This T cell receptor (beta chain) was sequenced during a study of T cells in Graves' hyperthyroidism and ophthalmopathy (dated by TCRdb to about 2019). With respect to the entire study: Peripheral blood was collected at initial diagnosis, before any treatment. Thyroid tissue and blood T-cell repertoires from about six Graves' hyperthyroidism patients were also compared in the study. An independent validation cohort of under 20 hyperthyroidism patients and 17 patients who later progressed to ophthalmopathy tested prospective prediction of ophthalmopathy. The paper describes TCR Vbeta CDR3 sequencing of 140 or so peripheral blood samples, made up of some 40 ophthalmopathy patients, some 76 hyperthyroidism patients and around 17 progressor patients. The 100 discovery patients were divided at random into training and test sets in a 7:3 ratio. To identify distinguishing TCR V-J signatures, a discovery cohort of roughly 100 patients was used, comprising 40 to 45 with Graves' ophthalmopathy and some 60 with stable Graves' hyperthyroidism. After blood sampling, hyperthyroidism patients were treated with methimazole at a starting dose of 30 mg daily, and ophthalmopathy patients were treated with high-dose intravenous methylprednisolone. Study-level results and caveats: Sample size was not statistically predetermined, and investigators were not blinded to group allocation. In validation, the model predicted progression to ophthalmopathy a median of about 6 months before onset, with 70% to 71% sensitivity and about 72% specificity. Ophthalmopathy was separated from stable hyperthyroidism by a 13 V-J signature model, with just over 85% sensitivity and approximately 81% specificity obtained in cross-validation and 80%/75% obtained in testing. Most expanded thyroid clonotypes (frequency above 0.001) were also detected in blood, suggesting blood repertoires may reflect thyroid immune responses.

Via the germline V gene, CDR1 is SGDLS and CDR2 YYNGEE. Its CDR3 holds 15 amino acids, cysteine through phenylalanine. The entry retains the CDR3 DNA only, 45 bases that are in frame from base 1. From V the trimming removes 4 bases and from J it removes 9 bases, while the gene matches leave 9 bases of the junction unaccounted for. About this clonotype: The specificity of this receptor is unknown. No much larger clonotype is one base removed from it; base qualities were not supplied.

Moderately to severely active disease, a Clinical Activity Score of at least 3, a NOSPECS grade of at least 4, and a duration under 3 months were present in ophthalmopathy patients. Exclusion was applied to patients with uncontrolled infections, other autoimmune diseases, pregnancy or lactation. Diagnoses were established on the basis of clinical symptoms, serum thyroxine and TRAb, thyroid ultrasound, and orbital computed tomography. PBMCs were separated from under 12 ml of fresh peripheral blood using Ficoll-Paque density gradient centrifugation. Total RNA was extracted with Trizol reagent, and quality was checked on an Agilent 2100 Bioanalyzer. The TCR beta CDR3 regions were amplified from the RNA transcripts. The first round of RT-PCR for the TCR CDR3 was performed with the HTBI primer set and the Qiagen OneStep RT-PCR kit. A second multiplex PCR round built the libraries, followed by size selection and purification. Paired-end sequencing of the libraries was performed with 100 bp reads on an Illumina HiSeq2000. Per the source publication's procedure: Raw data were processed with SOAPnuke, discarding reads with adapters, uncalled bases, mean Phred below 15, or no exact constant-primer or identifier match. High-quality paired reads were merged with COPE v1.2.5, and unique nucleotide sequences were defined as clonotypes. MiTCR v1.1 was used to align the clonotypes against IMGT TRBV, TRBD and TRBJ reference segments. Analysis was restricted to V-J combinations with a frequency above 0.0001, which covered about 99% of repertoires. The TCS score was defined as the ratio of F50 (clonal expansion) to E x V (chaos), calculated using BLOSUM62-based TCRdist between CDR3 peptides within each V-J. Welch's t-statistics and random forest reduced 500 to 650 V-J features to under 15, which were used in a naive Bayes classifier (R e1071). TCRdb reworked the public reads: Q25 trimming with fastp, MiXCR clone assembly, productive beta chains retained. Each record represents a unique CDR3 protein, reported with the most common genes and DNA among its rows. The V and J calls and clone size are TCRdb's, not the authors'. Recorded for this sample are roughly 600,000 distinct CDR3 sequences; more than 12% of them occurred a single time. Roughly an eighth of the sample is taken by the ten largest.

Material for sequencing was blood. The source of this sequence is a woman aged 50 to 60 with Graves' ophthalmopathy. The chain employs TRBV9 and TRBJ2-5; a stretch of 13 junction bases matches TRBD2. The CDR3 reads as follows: CASSPRLAGGRSQYF. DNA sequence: TGTGCCAGCAGCCCCCGACTAGCGGGAGGACGGTCCCAGTACTTC.